The clone carrying this T cell receptor beta chain was detected ten times or more. The antigen is not known. It was RNA transcripts that yielded the amplified TCR beta CDR3 regions. Using the HTBI primer set, a first-round RT-PCR was run on the TCR CDR3. TCRdb processed the multiplex PCR reads anew with MiXCR; each CDR3 protein has one entry. The sample carries fewer than 300,000 distinct CDR3 sequences, less than 30% recorded once. The CDR3 sequence is 14 residues long. The ends lost 6 bases at V and 4 bases at J; junction bases unmatched: 8. Germline V gene sequence: CDR1 MNHNS, CDR2 SASEGT. This specimen comes from a study of T cells in Graves' hyperthyroidism and ophthalmopathy. Study results and caveats: From stable hyperthyroidism, ophthalmopathy was separated by a 13 V-J model. Among thyroid clonotypes expanded above 0.001, most also appeared in blood.

Subjects aged 18 to 65 presented with newly diagnosed hyperthyroidism of less than 2 months' duration. Clinical symptoms, serum thyroxine, TRAb, thyroid ultrasound and orbital computed tomography informed diagnoses. This TCR derives from a man aged 40-55 years with Graves' hyperthyroidism that later progressed to Graves' ophthalmopathy. Sequenced: blood. J is TRBJ1-2 and V is TRBV6-1; 7 bases fit TRBD1. Here the CDR3 reads CASRNRGAVYGYTF. DNA for the CDR3: TGTGCCAGCAGAAACAGGGGAGCAGTCTATGGCTACACCTTC.